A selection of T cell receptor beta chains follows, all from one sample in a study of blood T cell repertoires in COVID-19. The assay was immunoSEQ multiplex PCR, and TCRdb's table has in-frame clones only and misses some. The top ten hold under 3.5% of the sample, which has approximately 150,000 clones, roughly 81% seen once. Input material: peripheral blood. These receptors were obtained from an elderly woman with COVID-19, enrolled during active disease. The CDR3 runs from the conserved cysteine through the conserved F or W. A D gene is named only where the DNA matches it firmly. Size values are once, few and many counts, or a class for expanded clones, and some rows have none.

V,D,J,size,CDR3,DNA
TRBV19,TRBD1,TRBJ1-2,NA,CATFRTGNYGYTF,TGTGCCACCTTCCGGACAGGGAACTATGGCTACACCTTC
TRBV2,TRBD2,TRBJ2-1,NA,CASIGLAYEQFF,TGTGCCAGCATAGGACTAGCGTATGAGCAGTTCTTC
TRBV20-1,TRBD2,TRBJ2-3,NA,CSASGTGGPTDTQYF,TGCAGTGCTAGTGGGACGGGAGGGCCCACAGATACGCAGTATTTT
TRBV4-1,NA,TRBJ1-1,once,CASSPRQDRWNTEAFF,TGCGCCAGCAGCCCCAGACAGGACCGGTGGAACACTGAAGCTTTCTTT
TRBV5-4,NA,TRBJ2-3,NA,CASSFATVTDTQYF,TGTGCCAGCAGCTTCGCGACAGTCACAGATACGCAGTATTTT
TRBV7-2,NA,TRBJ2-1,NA,CASSQDGSSYNEQFF,TGTGCCAGCAGCCAGGACGGGAGCTCCTACAATGAGCAGTTCTTC
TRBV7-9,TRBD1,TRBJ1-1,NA,CASSLWDSALNTEAFF,TGTGCCAGCAGCCTATGGGACAGTGCCTTGAACACTGAAGCTTTCTTT
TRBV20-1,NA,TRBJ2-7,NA,CSATPLYEQYF,TGCAGTGCTACTCCTCTTTACGAGCAGTACTTC
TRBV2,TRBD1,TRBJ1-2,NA,CASRLDRVNYGYTF,TGTGCCAGCAGATTGGACAGGGTTAACTATGGCTACACCTTC
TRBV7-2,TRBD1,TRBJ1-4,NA,CASSSRQGEKLFF,TGTGCCAGCAGCTCCCGACAGGGTGAAAAACTGTTTTTT
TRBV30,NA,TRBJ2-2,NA,CAWSVIGLTGELFF,TGTGCCTGGAGTGTGATTGGGCTGACCGGGGAGCTGTTTTTT
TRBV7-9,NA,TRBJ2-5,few,CASSTQGYQETQYF,TGTGCCAGCAGCACGCAGGGTTACCAAGAGACCCAGTACTTC
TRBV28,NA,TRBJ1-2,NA,CASKEIDYGYTF,TGTGCCAGCAAGGAGATAGACTATGGCTACACCTTC
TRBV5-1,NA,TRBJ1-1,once,CASSLAVTGLNTEAFF,TGCGCCAGCAGCTTGGCCGTGACAGGACTGAACACTGAAGCTTTCTTT
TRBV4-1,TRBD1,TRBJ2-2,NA,CASSLGSWRQGKTGELFF,TGCGCCAGCAGTCTGGGGTCGTGGAGACAGGGAAAAACCGGGGAGCTGTTTTTT
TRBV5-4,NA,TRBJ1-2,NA,CASSMTLNYGYTF,TGTGCCAGCAGCATGACACTTAACTATGGCTACACCTTC
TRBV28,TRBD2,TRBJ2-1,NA,CASGWTSGRGYNEQFF,TGTGCCAGCGGGTGGACTAGCGGGAGGGGCTACAATGAGCAGTTCTTC
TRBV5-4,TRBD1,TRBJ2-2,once,CASSSGLTGGFGELFF,TGTGCCAGCAGCTCGGGTTTGACAGGGGGCTTCGGGGAGCTGTTTTTT
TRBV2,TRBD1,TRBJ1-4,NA,CASIGPQGAGEKLFF,TGTGCCAGCATCGGACCCCAGGGGGCTGGTGAAAAACTGTTTTTT
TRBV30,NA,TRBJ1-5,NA,CAWSAAQGRQPQHF,TGTGCCTGGAGTGCAGCACAGGGAAGGCAGCCCCAGCATTTT
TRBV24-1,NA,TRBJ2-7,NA,CATSDSPSSYEQYF,TGTGCCACCAGTGATTCGCCCAGCTCCTACGAGCAGTACTTC
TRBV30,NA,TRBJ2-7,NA,CAGSTGTYEQYF,TGTGCCGGGAGTACCGGTACCTACGAGCAGTACTTC
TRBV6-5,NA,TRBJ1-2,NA,CASSYSRTRGGYTF,TGTGCCAGCAGTTACTCGAGGACCCGGGGGGGCTACACCTTC
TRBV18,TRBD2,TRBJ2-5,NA,CASSRLAGGEETQYF,TGTGCCAGCTCCAGACTAGCGGGGGGCGAAGAGACCCAGTACTTC
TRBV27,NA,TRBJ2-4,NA,CASSLSWSLDDGIQYF,TGTGCCAGCAGTTTATCGTGGAGTCTCGATGATGGCATTCAGTACTTC
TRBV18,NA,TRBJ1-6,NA,CASSTDSYSPLHF,TGTGCCAGCTCAACCGACAGCTATTCACCCCTCCACTTT
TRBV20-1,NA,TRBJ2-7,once,CSARQGYEQYF,TGCAGTGCTAGGCAGGGCTACGAGCAGTACTTC
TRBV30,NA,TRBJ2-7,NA,CAYAGGSPYEQYF,TGTGCCTACGCTGGGGGGTCACCCTACGAGCAGTACTTC
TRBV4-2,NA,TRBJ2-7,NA,CASSLRDFTYEQYF,TGTGCCAGCAGCCTGCGGGACTTTACCTACGAGCAGTACTTC
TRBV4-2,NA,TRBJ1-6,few,CASSQDPGRRAGNSPLHF,TGTGCCAGCAGCCAAGATCCGGGTAGGCGAGCGGGTAATTCACCCCTCCACTTT
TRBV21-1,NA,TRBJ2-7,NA,CASSFSGTSYEQYF,TGTGCCAGCAGCTTCAGCGGGACATCCTACGAGCAGTACTTC
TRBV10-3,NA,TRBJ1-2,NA,CAISEDRNYGYTF,TGTGCCATCAGTGAGGACAGGAACTATGGCTACACCTTC
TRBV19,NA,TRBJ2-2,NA,CASSMPRGARSTGELFF,TGTGCCAGTAGTATGCCCCGCGGAGCGAGATCCACCGGGGAGCTGTTTTTT
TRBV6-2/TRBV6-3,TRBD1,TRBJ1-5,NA,CASSYLRDRPRPQHF,TGTGCCAGCAGTTACCTCCGGGACAGGCCGCGGCCCCAGCATTTT
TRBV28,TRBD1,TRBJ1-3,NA,CASSNRGTGNTIYF,TGTGCCAGCAGCAACAGGGGAACGGGAAACACCATATATTTT
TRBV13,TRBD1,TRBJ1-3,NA,CASSDRGTGNTIYF,TGTGCCAGCAGCGACAGGGGCACAGGAAACACCATATATTTT
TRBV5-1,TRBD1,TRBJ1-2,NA,CASSSTTGSRGYTF,TGCGCCAGCAGCTCCACGACAGGGTCGAGGGGCTACACCTTC
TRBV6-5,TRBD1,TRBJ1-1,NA,CASSLTGITEAFF,TGTGCCAGCAGTTTGACAGGGATCACTGAAGCTTTCTTT
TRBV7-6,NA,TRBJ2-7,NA,CASSQAAGPYEQYF,TGTGCCAGCTCTCAAGCGGCGGGACCTTACGAGCAGTACTTC
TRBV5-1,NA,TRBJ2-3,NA,CASSLSDVEVTQYF,TGCGCCAGCAGCCTTAGCGATGTCGAGGTGACGCAGTATTTT
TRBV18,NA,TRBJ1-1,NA,CASSPLQGKATEAFF,TGTGCCAGCTCACCCTTACAGGGTAAAGCGACTGAAGCTTTCTTT
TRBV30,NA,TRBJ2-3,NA,CAWSRGARGTDTQYF,TGTGCCTGGAGTCGGGGGGCGCGGGGCACAGATACGCAGTATTTT
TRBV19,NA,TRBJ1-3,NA,CASSRDKGAIYF,TGTGCCAGTAGTCGAGACAAGGGGGCCATATATTTT
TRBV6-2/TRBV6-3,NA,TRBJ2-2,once,CASSYGAPGTGELFF,TGTGCCAGCAGTTACGGGGCGCCGGGCACCGGGGAGCTGTTTTTT
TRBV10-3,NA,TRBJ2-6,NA,CAISSTGAGANVLTF,TGTGCCATCAGTTCGACGGGGGCTGGGGCCAACGTCCTGACTTTC
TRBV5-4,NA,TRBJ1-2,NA,CASSLEHGVGYGYTF,TGTGCCAGCAGCTTGGAGCACGGGGTTGGGTATGGCTACACCTTC
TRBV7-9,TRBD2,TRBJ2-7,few,CASSAPGLHYEQYF,TGTGCCAGCAGCGCTCCGGGACTACACTACGAGCAGTACTTC
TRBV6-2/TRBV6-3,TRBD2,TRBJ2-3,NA,CASSYGTSVTDTQYF,TGTGCCAGCAGTTACGGGACTAGTGTCACAGATACGCAGTATTTT
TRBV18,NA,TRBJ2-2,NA,CASCRDFNTGELFF,TGTGCCAGCTGCCGGGACTTCAACACCGGGGAGCTGTTTTTT
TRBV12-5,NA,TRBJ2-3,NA,CASTFGSTDTQYF,TGTGCTAGTACTTTCGGGAGCACAGATACGCAGTATTTT
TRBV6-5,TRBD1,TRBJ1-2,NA,CASKPTGTGYTF,TGTGCCAGCAAGCCGACAGGGACGGGCTACACCTTC
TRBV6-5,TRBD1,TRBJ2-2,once,CASRTGTANTGELFF,TGTGCCAGCAGAACCGGGACAGCGAACACCGGGGAGCTGTTTTTT